This T cell receptor beta chain derives from a study of cytomegalovirus exposure and HLA in healthy donors. Each donor was nominally healthy when sampled (though unrecorded immune exposures were likely). This clone has just a few counts. In the PCR, 60 Vbeta and 13 Jbeta primers were used. Clones were sequenced by immunoSEQ multiplex PCR, and TCRdb holds only the in-frame ones, with some missing. The top ten clones hold about a fifth of a sample with tens of thousands of clones, about 60% of them seen once. Input material: PBMCs. This receptor was identified in a man between 45 and 60 years old in good health and CMV-seropositive.

In DNA, the CDR3 is TGTGCCAGCAGCGTAGCCGCAGGGCCATCCTACGAGCAGTACTTC. Protein product: CASSVAAGPSYEQYF. The chain joins TRBV9 to TRBJ2-7, with a weak D call TRBD1 (5 bases). Germline V gene data show CDR1 as SGDLS and CDR2 as YYNGEE. This CDR3 is built from 15 residues. Trimming removed 0 bases at V and 1 base at J, with 11 bases between.